This T cell receptor (beta chain) was recovered during a study of T cell repertoires in cytomegalovirus infection. Study details: HLA-C-restricted CMV epitopes, recently identified, and well-studied HLA-B-restricted ones were used by the study. Study-wide results and caveats: Ex vivo responses were dominated by HLA-C-restricted CMV-specific TCR beta clonotypes.

TCRdb reprocessed the reads with MiXCR, giving one entry per CDR3 protein. This table has 900,000 to 950,000 distinct CDR3 sequences, approximately 32% appearing once. The CDR3 has 15 residues. V was pared by 3 bases and J by 3 bases, with 12 bases between. Germline V gives CDR1 SEHNR, CDR2 FQNEAQ (reference sequence). This clonotype was found a few times. Its target is not known. The source material was cultured CD8+ T cells from PBMCs, sampled from culture after CMV antigen stimulation. The chain carries TRBV7-9 and TRBJ1-5; D unclear. The receptor was derived from a human donor in good health (CMV status not recorded). Some clones in this sample may be carry-over from other donors' samples. The CDR3 coding sequence is TGTGCCAGCAGCTTGAGCTACGGACCCAATCAGCCCCAGCATTTT. Translation gives CASSLSYGPNQPQHF. Complete variable domain (other parts from reference TRBV7-9 and TRBJ1-5): DTGVSQNPRHKITKRGQNVTFRCDPISEHNRLYWYRQTLGQGPEFLTYFQNEAQLEKSRLLSDRFSAERPKGSFSTLEIQRTEQGDSAMYLCASSLSYGPNQPQHFGDGTRLSIL.